This is a list of T cell receptor beta chains from one sample in a study of blood T cell repertoires in COVID-19. Only in-frame clones appear in the TCRdb table, and some are missing; sequencing was by immunoSEQ multiplex PCR. The data show a few hundred thousand clones, 85% seen once. Specimen: peripheral blood. The receptor source for this set is a woman between 18 and 29 years old with acute or convalescent COVID-19. The CDR3 runs from the conserved cysteine through the conserved F or W. Fields, in order: clone size, D gene, V gene, J gene, CDR3 protein, CDR3 DNA. The D gene is left open where the match is weak. The size entry is marked missing in some rows and otherwise reads once, few, many or a size class.

few	.	TRBV18	TRBJ1-1	CASSLQQGSNTEAFF	TGTGCCAGCTCACTTCAACAGGGATCGAACACTGAAGCTTTCTTT
once	.	TRBV7-9	TRBJ1-6	CASSLGTAELEPLHF	TGTGCCAGCAGCTTAGGGACAGCAGAGTTGGAGCCCCTCCACTTT
.	TRBD2	TRBV9	TRBJ2-4	CASSVGGRVAKNIQYF	TGTGCCAGCAGCGTCGGCGGGAGGGTAGCCAAAAACATTCAGTACTTC
.	.	TRBV6-5	TRBJ1-5	CASSYRGINQPQHF	TGTGCCAGCAGTTATCGAGGAATTAATCAGCCCCAGCATTTT
.	.	TRBV27	TRBJ1-1	CASSLRGFTEAFF	TGTGCCAGCAGTTTACGGGGATTCACTGAAGCTTTCTTT
few	TRBD1	TRBV18	TRBJ1-4	CASSRGQGNKLFF	TGTGCCAGCTCAAGGGGACAGGGGAACAAACTGTTTTTT
few	TRBD1	TRBV3-1/TRBV3-2	TRBJ1-4	CASSQSSTGGMGEKLFF	TGTGCCAGCAGCCAATCATCAACAGGGGGCATGGGTGAAAAACTGTTTTTT
.	TRBD1	TRBV7-6	TRBJ2-2	CASSTSGTGPGELFF	TGTGCCAGCAGCACCTCCGGGACAGGGCCCGGGGAGCTGTTTTTT
.	.	TRBV5-1	TRBJ1-6	CASSLGESGSPLHF	TGCGCCAGCAGCTTGGGAGAAAGTGGTTCACCCCTCCACTTT
.	.	TRBV19	TRBJ2-1	CASSIGIAAYNEQFF	TGTGCCAGTAGTATAGGCATAGCTGCATACAATGAGCAGTTCTTC
once	.	TRBV15	TRBJ1-1	CATSRLITPPGLEAFF	TGTGCCACCAGCAGACTAATTACCCCCCCGGGACTTGAAGCTTTCTTT
.	TRBD1	TRBV13	TRBJ1-2	CASSLGRQGNYGYTF	TGTGCCAGCAGCTTAGGCCGACAGGGTAACTATGGCTACACCTTC
.	.	TRBV3-1/TRBV3-2	TRBJ2-5	CASSQILQGGETQYF	TGTGCCAGCAGCCAAATCCTCCAGGGAGGAGAGACCCAGTACTTC
.	.	TRBV4-1	TRBJ1-1	CASSSPGLRGTEAFF	TGCGCCAGCAGTTCGCCGGGACTCCGTGGGACTGAAGCTTTCTTT
.	TRBD2	TRBV9	TRBJ2-3	CASSVDPGGTVDTQYF	TGTGCCAGCAGCGTAGATCCCGGGGGGACGGTAGATACGCAGTATTTT
.	TRBD2	TRBV18	TRBJ2-3	CASSPQGLAGATDTQYF	TGTGCCAGCTCACCCCAAGGACTAGCGGGGGCCACAGATACGCAGTATTTT
.	TRBD1	TRBV9	TRBJ1-3	CASSFWDRGLLDTIYF	TGTGCCAGCAGCTTCTGGGACAGGGGGCTTTTGGACACCATATATTTT
.	TRBD1	TRBV4-1	TRBJ2-7	CASSPPLRTGVFIEQYF	TGCGCCAGCAGTCCCCCCCTTCGGACAGGGGTCTTCATCGAGCAGTACTTC
.	.	TRBV4-2	TRBJ1-1	CASSPTPGVMEAFF	TGTGCCAGCAGCCCCACGCCCGGGGTTATGGAAGCTTTCTTT
.	.	TRBV28	TRBJ1-1	CASSFMRGGTEAFF	TGTGCCAGCAGTTTTATGCGGGGTGGGACTGAAGCTTTCTTT
.	TRBD1	TRBV30	TRBJ1-4	CAWSTGDEKLFF	TGTGCCTGGAGCACAGGGGATGAAAAACTGTTTTTT
few	.	TRBV9	TRBJ2-7	CASSPTGSEQYF	TGTGCCAGCAGCCCCACGGGATCCGAGCAGTACTTC
.	.	TRBV5-1	TRBJ2-3	CASSLAGFSDTQYF	TGCGCCAGCAGCTTGGCAGGGTTTTCAGATACGCAGTATTTT
once	.	TRBV27	TRBJ2-3	CASSLFPSTDTQYF	TGTGCCAGCAGTTTATTTCCTAGCACAGATACGCAGTATTTT
.	TRBD1	TRBV19	TRBJ2-3	CASRTQGASTDTQYF	TGTGCCAGTAGGACACAGGGGGCTAGCACAGATACGCAGTATTTT
.	.	TRBV12-3/TRBV12-4	TRBJ1-1	CASKLQEETEAFF	TGTGCCAGCAAATTACAGGAAGAAACTGAAGCTTTCTTT
.	.	TRBV9	TRBJ2-1	CASSVAGDTYNEQFF	TGTGCCAGCAGCGTAGCTGGGGACACTTACAATGAGCAGTTCTTC
.	.	TRBV9	TRBJ1-4	CASSVTGDATNEKLFF	TGTGCCAGCAGCGTGACAGGAGACGCAACTAATGAAAAACTGTTTTTT
.	TRBD1	TRBV9	TRBJ2-7	CASSAEGTGYNEQYF	TGTGCCAGCAGCGCAGAGGGGACAGGGTACAACGAGCAGTACTTC
.	.	TRBV5-4	TRBJ1-5	CASSLGEAGGDQPQHF	TGTGCCAGCAGCTTGGGAGAGGCAGGAGGGGATCAGCCCCAGCATTTT
.	.	TRBV12-3/TRBV12-4	TRBJ1-1	CASSLSGWTEAFF	TGTGCCAGCAGTTTATCGGGGTGGACTGAAGCTTTCTTT
.	TRBD2	TRBV27	TRBJ2-7	CASLSLAGVREQYF	TGTGCCAGCCTGTCGCTAGCGGGAGTCCGCGAGCAGTACTTC
few	TRBD1	TRBV5-8	TRBJ1-5	CASSLSGRGGNQPQHF	TGTGCCAGCAGCTTGTCAGGCAGGGGGGGCAATCAGCCCCAGCATTTT
.	.	TRBV7-9	TRBJ2-3	CASSFPTDTQYF	TGTGCCAGCAGCTTCCCTACAGATACGCAGTATTTT
once	TRBD2	TRBV9	TRBJ2-1	CASSVGGSGRDEQFF	TGTGCCAGCAGCGTAGGTGGATCGGGGAGGGATGAGCAGTTCTTC
.	.	TRBV2	TRBJ1-2	CASSPGRINYGYTF	TGTGCCAGCAGTCCAGGGAGGATTAACTATGGCTACACCTTC
few	TRBD1	TRBV29-1	TRBJ1-5	CSVTLSGTGNQPQHF	TGCAGCGTTACTCTATCTGGGACAGGGAATCAGCCCCAGCATTTT
.	.	TRBV19	TRBJ1-2	CASSIGGSYYGYTF	TGTGCCAGTAGTATCGGGGGTTCCTACTATGGCTACACCTTC
few	.	TRBV25-1	TRBJ1-1	CASSDRVGTTEAFF	TGTGCCAGCAGTGACAGGGTGGGAACCACTGAAGCTTTCTTT
.	TRBD2	TRBV6-1	TRBJ2-3	CASSEASGGAIDTQYF	TGTGCCAGCAGTGAGGCTAGCGGGGGGGCAATAGATACGCAGTATTTT
.	.	TRBV6-5	TRBJ1-1	CASRYYRENTEAFF	TGTGCCAGCAGATACTACAGGGAGAACACTGAAGCTTTCTTT
.	.	TRBV5-1	TRBJ1-1	CASSLEPRGGDTEAFF	TGCGCCAGCAGCTTGGAACCCAGGGGAGGGGACACTGAAGCTTTCTTT
.	TRBD2	TRBV5-6	TRBJ2-7	CASSKGLADSYEQYF	TGTGCCAGCAGCAAGGGACTAGCGGATTCCTACGAGCAGTACTTC
.	TRBD1	TRBV6-1	TRBJ1-2	CASSWGTGDYGYTF	TGTGCCAGCAGTTGGGGGACAGGGGACTATGGCTACACCTTC
.	TRBD1	TRBV3-1/TRBV3-2	TRBJ2-3	CASSQEGQGALPYDTDTQYF	TGTGCCAGCAGCCAAGAAGGACAGGGGGCGCTTCCTTACGACACAGATACGCAGTATTTT
.	.	TRBV19	TRBJ1-1	CASSIRSEGGWNTEAFF	TGTGCCAGTAGTATTAGGAGTGAGGGAGGATGGAACACTGAAGCTTTCTTT
.	TRBD1	TRBV4-2	TRBJ1-4	CASSQDVSWELTGNNEKLFF	TGTGCCAGCAGCCAAGATGTTTCTTGGGAGCTGACAGGGAATAATGAAAAACTGTTTTTT
.	.	TRBV6-6	TRBJ2-7	CASRGGREQYF	TGTGCCAGCAGAGGAGGTCGAGAGCAGTACTTC
.	.	TRBV19	TRBJ2-7	CASSVDRTYEQYF	TGTGCCAGTAGTGTAGACAGGACCTACGAGCAGTACTTC
.	.	TRBV5-1	TRBJ2-2	CASSLSQGTTGELFF	TGCGCCAGCAGCTTGTCCCAGGGGACCACCGGGGAGCTGTTTTTT
.	.	TRBV4-1	TRBJ2-3	CASSPQGTSTDTQYF	TGCGCCAGCAGCCCCCAGGGAACTAGCACAGATACGCAGTATTTT
.	.	TRBV7-3	TRBJ2-1	CASSRSTEINEQFF	TGTGCCAGCAGCCGGAGTACGGAAATCAATGAGCAGTTCTTC
.	TRBD1	TRBV15	TRBJ1-1	CATSRAFPSETGDTEAFF	TGTGCCACCAGCAGAGCGTTCCCTTCTGAAACAGGGGACACTGAAGCTTTCTTT
.	.	TRBV2	TRBJ1-2	CASSESPTGLYGYTF	TGTGCCAGCAGTGAATCGCCGACAGGTCTCTATGGCTACACCTTC
.	TRBD2	TRBV27	TRBJ2-1	CASSRYPGLAGGNEQFF	TGTGCCAGCAGCCGATATCCGGGACTAGCGGGGGGGAATGAGCAGTTCTTC
few	TRBD1	TRBV7-9	TRBJ1-2	CASSSEDRGLEGYTF	TGTGCCAGCAGCTCTGAAGACAGGGGACTCGAAGGCTACACCTTC
.	TRBD1	TRBV7-2	TRBJ1-2	CASSPEGQANYGYTF	TGTGCCAGCAGCCCCGAGGGACAGGCTAACTATGGCTACACCTTC
.	TRBD1	TRBV2	TRBJ1-1	CASSETGLGAFF	TGTGCCAGCAGTGAGACAGGGCTAGGGGCTTTCTTT
.	.	TRBV24-1	TRBJ2-7	CATSDYGRYAPYEQYF	TGTGCCACCAGTGATTACGGCAGGTACGCTCCCTACGAGCAGTACTTC